This paragraph covers one T cell receptor beta chain sequence. Antigen specificity is unknown. This specimen belongs to a study of cytomegalovirus exposure and HLA in healthy donors. PCR amplification relied on 60 Vbeta primers (plus 13 Jbeta primers). The method was immunoSEQ multiplex PCR; TCRdb's version includes in-frame clones alone and lacks a portion of them. The table has about 200,000 clones, around 83% seen once. CDR1 and CDR2 (germline): SQVTM, ANQGSEA. The CDR3 covers 14 residues. V lost 5 bases and J 8 bases, leaving 21 bases between the germline ends. Regarding the study as a whole: Overall, roughly 160 TCR beta chains were annotated as cytomegalovirus-associated. Researchers reported from a later analysis that most CMV-associated TCR beta chains appeared HLA-restricted.

The TCR was taken from a girl aged 10-17 years in good health and CMV-seronegative. V usage is TRBV29-1 and J usage is TRBJ1-1; D is ambiguous. The sequenced material came from PBMCs. CDR3 sequence (DNA): TGCAGCGTTTCAAGCGGACGGAGCGGGGAGGAAGCTTTCTTT. Translation: CSVSSGRSGEEAFF. Full variable domain (outside the CDR3, taken from reference TRBV29-1 and TRBJ1-1): SAVISQKPSRDICQRGTSLTIQCQVDSQVTMMFWYRQQPGQSLTLIATANQGSEATYESGFVIDKFPISRPNLTFSTLTVSNMSPEDSSIYLCSVSSGRSGEEAFFGQGTRLTVV.